This TCR beta chain was recorded in a study of T cells after yellow fever vaccination. This clonotype has only a few counts. TCRdb recomputed calls from the 5' RACE reads with MiXCR, one row per CDR3 protein. There are hundreds of thousands of distinct CDR3 sequences in the sample; roughly an eighth occur only once, and approximately 3.4% lies in the top ten. V lost 0 bases and J lost 4; bases outside the gene matches: 5. This CDR3 comprises 15 residues. Per the germline V gene, CDR1 is SGHRS and CDR2 is YFSETQ. The chain has TRBV5-1 and TRBJ2-5; 8 nucleotides align to TRBD1. This TCR was sampled from a man aged 18 to 35 who received the YFV17D yellow fever vaccine. Material: CD4+ T cells sorted from PBMCs, obtained 15 days after the yellow fever booster vaccination. The CDR3 coding sequence is TGCGCCAGCAGCTTGGAGGCTACAGGGGGAGAGACCCAGTACTTC. Translation gives CASSLEATGGETQYF.